One and the same sample provided the 15 T cell receptor beta chains below, sequenced in a study of blood T cell repertoires in COVID-19. TCRdb's table, derived via immunoSEQ multiplex PCR, lists solely in-frame clones and lacks some. The sample includes some 89,000 clones, about 86% of them seen just once. Sample: peripheral blood. The receptors were sampled from a human donor in a cohort sampled during active COVID-19.

The V gene is TRBV12-3 or TRBV12-4, the J gene TRBJ2-7; possible D gene TRBD2, 5 bases. The CDR3 spans 13 residues. Deletions cut 1 base from V and 3 bases from J, with 7 bases between. The CDR3 reads CASSLERNYEQYF. The CDR3 bases are TGTGCCAGCAGTTTAGAGCGGAACTACGAGCAGTACTTC.

This chain links TRBV11-3 with TRBJ2-6, with no clear D. The length of the CDR3 is 14 residues. The V and J ends lost 8 bases and 0 bases respectively, with 8 bases between them. Germline V lookup: CDR1 SGHNT, CDR2 YENEEA. DNA of the CDR3: TGTGCCAGCGCTCCGGGCTCTGGGGCCAACGTCCTGACTTTC. This encodes CASAPGSGANVLTF.

This clone turned up a few times. This chain connects TRBV6-5 to TRBJ2-1; 9 nucleotides align to TRBD2. V was pared by 4 bases and J by 6 bases, with 10 bases of the junction left unmatched. CDR3 length: 16 amino acids. Germline V CDR1 and CDR2: MNHEY, SVGAGI. The CDR3 coding sequence is TGTGCCAGCAGTTCTGAGCCGGGACTAGCTATCAATGAGCAGTTCTTC. It yields the protein CASSSEPGLAINEQFF.

This clone was recorded once. As DNA, the CDR3 is TGTGCCAGTAGGAACAGGGGGGATGAAAAACTGTTTTTT. Translation: CASRNRGDEKLFF. The V gene is TRBV19, the J gene TRBJ1-4, with 8 nucleotides matching TRBD1. This CDR3 is built from 13 residues. J was trimmed by 6 bases and V by 6 bases; bases with no gene match: 3. The V gene's germline CDR1 is LNHDA and CDR2 SQIVND (reference sequence).

This clone has ten or more counts. The chain combines TRBV29-1 with TRBJ2-5, with a tentative D call TRBD2 (5 bases). Germline V lookup: CDR1 SQVTM, CDR2 ANQGSEA. With 0 bases removed from V and 5 bases from J, the gap between germline ends came to 13 bases. The CDR3 covers 14 residues. DNA for the CDR3: TGCAGCGTTGAAGATCTCGGACTTGGGGAGACCCAGTACTTC. Its translation is CSVEDLGLGETQYF.

This chain uses TRBV10-1 with TRBJ2-3, with TRBD1 identical over 9 bases. This CDR3 spans 19 amino acids. Looked up from germline, CDR1 is WNHNN and CDR2 is SYGVQD (reference sequence). V was clipped by 4 bases and J by 1 base; unmatched bases: 15. CDR3 sequence: CASSAEDRGPLVGTDTQYF. The CDR3 nucleotides are TGCGCCAGCAGTGCCGAGGACAGGGGCCCACTCGTGGGCACAGATACGCAGTATTTT.

The genes are TRBV18 and TRBJ2-7; D may be TRBD1 (6 bases). The CDR3 totals 15 residues. Trimming left V 1 base short and J 2 bases short, with 12 bases between. From germline, CDR1 is KGHSH and CDR2 LQKENI. This chain's CDR3 is CASSPLSDSAYEQYF. The DNA of the CDR3 is TGTGCCAGCTCACCACTCTCGGACAGTGCCTACGAGCAGTACTTC.

The J gene is TRBJ2-3, the V gene TRBV10-3, with 9 bases that match TRBD2. This CDR3 is built from 13 residues. The germline CDR1 and CDR2 sequences are ENHRY and SYGVKD. V lost 8 bases, J lost 3 bases, and 3 bases stayed unmatched. The CDR3 bases are TGTGCCATCTCTAGCGGGAATACAGATACGCAGTATTTT. As protein: CAISSGNTDTQYF.

This chain connects TRBV5-1 to TRBJ1-6; 7 nucleotides align to TRBD1. CDR3 length equals 13 residues. Looked up from germline, CDR1 is SGHRS and CDR2 is YFSETQ. Trimming took 3 bases from V and 11 from J; bases not matched to a gene: 5. The DNA of the CDR3 is TGCGCCAGCAGCTCATCAGGGGGAGCACCCCTCCACTTT. As protein: CASSSSGGAPLHF. Full variable domain (outside the CDR3, taken from reference TRBV5-1 and TRBJ1-6): KAGVTQTPRYLIKTRGQQVTLSCSPISGHRSVSWYQQTPGQGLQFLFEYFSETQRNKGNFPGRFSGRQFSNSRSEMNVSTLELGDSALYLCASSSSGGAPLHFGNGTRLTVT.

The chain couples TRBV28 to TRBJ2-3, with D perhaps matching TRBD2 (6 bases). Germline V gene lookup returns CDR1 MDHEN and CDR2 SYDVKM. The CDR3 is 13 residues long. Deletions cut 6 bases from V and 1 base from J, with 8 bases between. CDR3 residues: CASSPGGTDTQYF. The CDR3 DNA reads as TGTGCCAGCAGCCCGGGGGGCACAGATACGCAGTATTTT.

This chain uses TRBV4-3 with TRBJ2-2; 7 bases are shared with TRBD2. The germline V gene has CDR1 LGHNA and CDR2 YSLEER. V trimming: 5 bases; J trimming: 3 bases; junction bases outside the gene matches: 12. This CDR3 contains 17 residues. Here the CDR3 DNA reads TGCGCCAGCAGCGGGCCTTTCGGGGGAGGGCACACCGGGGAGCTGTTTTTT. It codes for CASSGPFGGGHTGELFF.

This clone was seen only a few times. This sequence joins TRBV27 and TRBJ1-1; no firm D call. The length of the CDR3 is 17 residues. The V end was cut by 1 base, the J end by 1 base, with 16 bases between. Germline V gene data show CDR1 as MNHEY and CDR2 as SMNVEV (reference sequence). The CDR3 protein is CASSLLGLVGKNTEAFF. The CDR3 nucleotides read TGTGCCAGCAGTTTATTGGGTTTGGTGGGCAAGAACACTGAAGCTTTCTTT.

The rearrangement links TRBV27 to TRBJ2-5, with 14 bases lining up with TRBD2. Germline V lookup: CDR1 MNHEY, CDR2 SMNVEV (reference sequence). The CDR3 covers 16 residues. V trimming: 5 bases; J trimming: 5 bases; junction bases outside the gene matches: 7. The CDR3 is CASSPGTSGSLETQYF. CDR3 bases: TGTGCCAGCAGTCCGGGGACTAGCGGGAGTCTGGAGACCCAGTACTTC.

The chain links TRBV5-1 to TRBJ1-1; weak D call: TRBD1 (6 bases). Trimming cost V 4 bases and J 9 bases, with 13 bases left between them. The CDR3 consists of 12 residues. Germline CDR1 and CDR2: SGHRS and YFSETQ. As DNA, the CDR3 is TGCGCCAGCAGCCAGGGGACAAATCAAGCTTTCTTT. Translated, it gives CASSQGTNQAFF.

The V and J genes are TRBV4-3 and TRBJ2-2; D is perhaps TRBD2 (5 bases). Trimming cost V 0 bases and J 2 bases, with 10 bases left between them. The CDR3 runs to 16 residues. CDR1 and CDR2 from the germline V gene are LGHNA and YSLEER. The CDR3 region is CASSQDHLANTGELFF. CDR3 sequence (DNA): TGCGCCAGCAGCCAAGATCACCTAGCAAACACCGGGGAGCTGTTTTTT.